This T cell receptor beta chain was found in a study of Siglec-9 on CD8 T cells in melanoma. Findings and caveats of the study: An effector memory CD8+ T-cell subset seemingly accumulating in melanoma was reportedly marked and regulated by Siglec-9.

This CDR3 has 17 residues. The germline V gene encodes CDR1 MRHNA and CDR2 SNTAGT. Germline trimming cut 5 bases from V and 0 bases from J; bases unmatched to any gene: 8. About this clone itself: Its antigen is still unknown.

Libraries were prepared by immunoSEQ multiplex PCR; TCRdb keeps only in-frame clonotypes and omits some of them. The repertoire includes more than 25,000 clones, 75% to 90% of them detected once, and 5.5% to 7.5% sits in the top ten. Sequenced: Siglec-9- CD8+ T cells sorted from blood. This chain uses TRBV6-4 with TRBJ2-1; 9 bases fit TRBD2. This receptor was taken from a human donor in good health. Written as DNA, the CDR3 is TGTGCCAGCAGTATGGGACTAGCCGAATACTCCTACAATGAGCAGTTCTTC. Translated, it gives CASSMGLAEYSYNEQFF.